Sequencing of this T cell receptor (beta chain) was carried out in a study of T cells after yellow fever vaccination. V dropped 7 bases and J dropped 6 bases, with 13 bases sitting between them. This CDR3 is built from 12 residues. Germline-derived CDR1 and CDR2 are SGHTA and FQGNSA. This clonotype appeared a few times. TCRdb reprocessed the 5' RACE reads via MiXCR and lists one record per CDR3 protein. This table holds some 670,000 distinct CDR3 sequences, 9% to 15% found once. The V call is TRBV7-2, the J call TRBJ2-7; the D gene is possibly TRBD1 (6 bases). The material was PBMCs, obtained on the day of the yellow fever booster vaccination. The clonotype originates from a man younger than 40 who received the YFV17D yellow fever vaccine. The CDR3 DNA follows: TGTGCCAGCAACCCGTTAGGGGGCGAGCAGTACTTC. As protein: CASNPLGGEQYF.